Listed below are T cell receptor beta chains from one sample, sequenced in a study of response to subunit inactivated influenza vaccine. MiXCR, applied by TCRdb to the RT-PCR reads, yields one record per CDR3 protein. The sample records roughly 500,000 distinct CDR3 sequences, 15% to 20% being singletons. The sequenced sample was CD4+ T cells sorted from PBMCs, obtained less than 30 months after vaccination. The receptors were gathered from a man aged 45 to 70 who received an inactivated influenza vaccine. Both conserved end residues are part of each CDR3. D genes are given only for firm matches. Part of the rows lack a size; the others show once, few, many or a class for expanded clones.

J gene	D gene	clone size	V gene	CDR3 protein	CDR3 DNA
TRBJ2-5	TRBD2	few	TRBV15	CATSRGLVAGGETQYF	TGTGCCACCAGCAGAGGCTTAGTGGCGGGGGGAGAGACCCAGTACTTC
TRBJ1-5	-	-	TRBV20-1	CSARMGGNQPQHF	TGCAGTGCTAGAATGGGAGGCAATCAGCCCCAGCATTTT
TRBJ2-2	TRBD1	-	TRBV20-1	CSARDLDRADGELFF	TGCAGTGCTAGAGATCTAGACAGGGCGGACGGGGAGCTGTTTTTT
TRBJ2-1	-	few	TRBV6-2/TRBV6-3	CASSYSSGPIWEQFF	TGTGCCAGCAGTTACTCTTCGGGACCGATTTGGGAGCAGTTCTTC
TRBJ1-1	-	few	TRBV5-1	CASRTASSNTEAFF	TGCGCCAGCAGAACAGCTTCTTCGAACACTGAAGCTTTCTTT
TRBJ2-5	TRBD1	few	TRBV28	CASSLALKQGKTQYF	TGTGCCAGCAGTTTGGCCCTCAAACAGGGGAAGACCCAGTACTTC
TRBJ1-5	TRBD1	many	TRBV24-1	CATSDRVSNQPQHF	TGTGCCACTTCGGACAGGGTAAGCAATCAGCCCCAGCATTTT
TRBJ2-1	TRBD1	few	TRBV4-1	CASSQPLRDRGPYNEQFF	TGCGCCAGCAGCCAACCGTTAAGGGACAGGGGCCCCTACAATGAGCAGTTCTTC
TRBJ2-3	-	-	TRBV6-1	CASTGDPTSTDTQYF	TGTGCCAGCACGGGGGATCCTACTAGCACAGATACGCAGTATTTT
TRBJ2-7	-	-	TRBV29-1	CSVVGLSYEQYF	TGCAGCGTTGTTGGCCTCTCCTACGAGCAGTACTTC
TRBJ1-1	-	-	TRBV28	CASRQGQLFVEAFF	TGTGCCAGCAGACAAGGACAGCTCTTCGTCGAAGCTTTCTTT
TRBJ2-2	-	few	TRBV20-1	CSAPGGGPGELFF	TGCAGTGCCCCCGGTGGGGGGCCGGGGGAGCTGTTTTTT
TRBJ1-4	-	-	TRBV18	CASSPPSGMRKLFF	TGTGCCAGCTCACCACCGTCGGGGATGCGAAAACTGTTTTTT
TRBJ2-7	-	-	TRBV28	CASIKQGSPSYEQYF	TGTGCCAGCATTAAGCAGGGATCCCCCTCCTACGAGCAGTACTTC
TRBJ2-4	TRBD1	few	TRBV5-1	CASRPGQGDIQYF	TGCGCCAGCAGGCCCGGACAGGGAGACATTCAGTACTTC
TRBJ2-5	TRBD2	few	TRBV5-5	CASSAIAGVETQYF	TGTGCCAGCAGCGCCATAGCGGGAGTAGAGACCCAGTACTTC
TRBJ2-1	-	few	TRBV7-2	CASSPGAYSYNEQFF	TGTGCCAGCAGCCCCGGGGCGTACTCCTACAATGAGCAGTTCTTC
TRBJ2-3	-	few	TRBV4-2	CASVPSVDPGGTQYF	TGTGCCAGCGTCCCCTCCGTGGACCCCGGGGGTACGCAGTATTTT
TRBJ2-5	TRBD2	few	TRBV3-1	CASKLAVQETQYF	TGTGCCAGCAAACTAGCGGTCCAAGAGACCCAGTACTTC
TRBJ2-2	-	few	TRBV12-3/TRBV12-4	CASSLFGRGITGELFF	TGTGCCAGCAGTTTATTTGGTCGGGGGATCACCGGGGAGCTGTTTTTT
TRBJ1-1	-	many	TRBV5-1	CASSLGQNFAEAFF	TGCGCCAGCAGCTTGGGGCAGAACTTTGCTGAAGCTTTCTTT
TRBJ2-2	-	-	TRBV21-1	CASSPEISGRARGTGELFF	TGTGCCAGCAGCCCCGAGATCAGCGGGAGGGCCCGTGGAACCGGGGAGCTGTTTTTT